The T cell receptor beta chain under discussion was sequenced for a study of blood T cell repertoires in COVID-19. Study in general: Collection of acute and convalescent COVID-19 samples took place in the United States, Italy and Spain. From T cells, B-cell-depleted T cells, or PBMCs came the material, which was cDNA or gDNA.

In this sample, this clone turned up once. Per the study methods: Nucleated cell counts were estimated from reference gene primer amplification. Libraries were prepared by immunoSEQ multiplex PCR; TCRdb keeps only in-frame clonotypes and omits some of them. The V and J calls and the clone size are those of that table, but D and trimming were determined from the DNA. The table includes about 99,000 clones, 70% to 90% detected once. V shed 7 bases and J shed 1 base, with 10 bases lying between them. This CDR3 spans 13 amino acids. Germline lookup yields CDR1 MDHEN and CDR2 SYDVKM. The sequence came from a man aged 45-65 years in a cohort sampled during active COVID-19. Input material: peripheral blood. The chain uses TRBV28 and TRBJ2-5, with D possibly matching TRBD2 (6 bases). This CDR3 is CASIRGGQETQYF. The CDR3 coding sequence is TGTGCCAGCATAAGGGGAGGCCAAGAGACCCAGTACTTC.